This T cell receptor beta chain came from a study of blood T cell repertoires in COVID-19. Looking at the study overall: COVID-19 samples collected from the United States, Italy and Spain covered acute and convalescent phases. In each case, the material was cDNA or gDNA derived from T cells, B-cell-depleted T cells, or PBMCs.

The J segment lost 1 base and the V segment lost 7 bases, leaving 10 bases of the junction unmatched. CDR1 LNHDA and CDR2 SQIVND come from the germline V gene (reference sequence). The CDR3 consists of 16 residues. The repertoire was sequenced with immunoSEQ multiplex PCR; TCRdb's copy has only in-frame clones and lacks some. The sample has about 240,000 clones, about 86% seen once. Cohort assignment relied on participant-reported clinical history. Input material: PBMCs or T cells enriched from blood (not recorded which). The origin of this receptor is a woman in her forties with acute COVID-19. V gene TRBV19 combines with J gene TRBJ1-1, with TRBD1 matching 9 bases. The CDR3 spells CASIPQGARGNTEAFF. Here the CDR3 DNA reads TGTGCCAGTATACCACAGGGGGCGCGGGGGAACACTGAAGCTTTCTTT.